The 26 T cell receptor beta chains in this list originate from one sample, sequenced in a study of regulatory T cells in long-lasting Graves disease. Time point in this sample: newly diagnosed GD, antithyroid drugs for less than 3 months. Isolated PBMC RNA provided the starting material for the TCR library. Arm-PCR of CDR3 regions and iRepertoire HTBI primers were the basis on which TCR beta libraries were built. A single record per CDR3 protein comes from TCRdb applying MiXCR to the multiplex PCR reads. The data show a few hundred thousand distinct CDR3 sequences, 18% seen once. These data were also reused for a study on T cells in Graves' hyperthyroidism and ophthalmopathy.

The specimen comprised peripheral blood mononuclear cells (PBMCs), sampled at new diagnosis, from a patient treated with antithyroid drugs. Every receptor here comes from a woman in her twenties or thirties with Graves disease.

Remarks on this clonotype: As the CDR3 is not closed by the conserved phenylalanine or tryptophan, this likely results from a read error. V gene TRBV19 combines with J gene TRBJ1-5; D perhaps matches TRBD1 (5 bases). This CDR3 contains 14 residues. Trimming stripped 1 base from V and 7 bases from J, with 11 bases between. Germline CDR1 LNHDA, CDR2 SQIVND (reference sequence). For the CDR3, the DNA is TGTGCCAGTAGTATAGTACAGGACTGGCAGCCCCAGCATTCT. Translated, it gives CASSIVQDWQPQHS.

This clonotype was counted at least ten times. The rearrangement uses TRBV5-1 and TRBJ2-5; D gene unclear. Germline values: CDR1 SGHRS, CDR2 YFSETQ. The CDR3 sequence is 11 residues long. Trimming pared 3 bases from V and 7 bases from J, leaving 7 bases between. The chain's CDR3 is CASSSRGTQYF. CDR3 nucleotide sequence: TGCGCCAGCAGCTCACGAGGGACCCAGTACTTC.

Details on this clonotype: A read error may be the cause here, since a much bigger clone is one base away. The DNA for the CDR3 is TGCGCCAGCAGCCTACGGGTAGCTAACTATGACTACACCTTC. Translating gives CASSLRVANYDYTF. The rearrangement uses TRBV4-1 and TRBJ1-2; D uncertain. The germline gives CDR1 MGHRA, CDR2 YSYEKL. The CDR3 spans 14 residues.

This clonotype was observed once. This chain links TRBV7-9 with TRBJ2-3, with 7 bases lining up with TRBD1. This CDR3 comprises 12 residues. Looked up from germline, CDR1 is SEHNR and CDR2 is FQNEAQ (reference sequence). The V and J ends lost 1 base and 14 bases, in that order; junction bases with no gene match: 6. The CDR3 DNA reads as TGTGCCAGCAGCTTAGGAGAGGGGGCCTTGTATTTT. It translates to CASSLGEGALYF. The complete variable domain, with remaining parts taken from reference TRBV7-9 and TRBJ2-3, reads DTGVSQNPRHKITKRGQNVTFRCDPISEHNRLYWYRQTLGQGPEFLTYFQNEAQLEKSRLLSDRFSAERPKGSFSTLEIQRTEQGDSAMYLCASSLGEGALYFGPGTRLTVL.

This clonotype was picked up many times. The chain carries TRBV5-1 and TRBJ2-1, with D possibly TRBD2 on 6 matching bases. The CDR3 consists of 15 residues. From germline, CDR1 is SGHRS and CDR2 YFSETQ. V was trimmed by 4 bases and J by 0 bases, leaving 11 bases between them. The DNA of the CDR3 is TGCGCCAGCAGCATGGACGGGAGCTCCTACAATGAGCAGTTCTTC. It codes for CASSMDGSSYNEQFF.

This clonotype was seen ten or more times. This chain connects TRBV12-3 or TRBV12-4 to TRBJ1-2; D may be TRBD1 (6 bases). Trimming removed 3 bases at V and 7 bases at J, with 21 bases between. This CDR3 has 16 residues. CDR3 nucleotides: TGTGCCAGCAGTTTGTTTCAGGGAGGGGGTAATGGTGGCTACACCTTC. Its protein product is CASSLFQGGGNGGYTF.

In this sample, this clonotype turned up many times. The rearrangement joins TRBV7-2 to TRBJ2-5; D is possibly TRBD1 or TRBD2 (5 bases each). V lost 6 bases to trimming and J lost 1 base, with 15 bases between them. The CDR3 is made up of 15 amino acids. Germline V CDR1 and CDR2: SGHTA, FQGNSA. The DNA for the CDR3 is TGTGCCAGCAGAAGCCTGAGGGGACGCCAAGAGACCCAGTACTTC. It translates to CASRSLRGRQETQYF. Drawing the rest from reference TRBV7-2 and TRBJ2-5, the complete variable domain is GAGVSQSPSNKVTEKGKDVELRCDPISGHTALYWYRQSLGQGLEFLIYFQGNSAPDKSGLPSDRFSAERTGGSVSTLTIQRTQQEDSAVYLCASRSLRGRQETQYFGPGTRLLVL.

This clonotype was counted a few times. This may arise from a read error, as a much more abundant clone is one base away. The chain joins TRBV20-1 to TRBJ2-1; TRBD1 matches 7 bases. The length of the CDR3 is 15 residues. Germline lookup yields CDR1 DFQATT and CDR2 SNEGSKA (reference sequence). V lost 2 bases and J lost 10; bases outside the gene matches: 14. The CDR3 sequence is CSARHWDSRTYEQFF. CDR3 bases: TGCAGTGCTAGACATTGGGACAGTCGCACCTACGAGCAGTTCTTC.

The table lists this clonotype with many counts. The V call is TRBV4-1, the J call TRBJ2-1, with TRBD2 matching 14 bases. Trimming removed 5 bases from V and 4 bases from J; junction bases left unmatched: 4. The germline gives CDR1 MGHRA, CDR2 YSYEKL. The CDR3 length is 16 residues. DNA of the CDR3: TGCGCCAGCAGCTACGGACTAGCGGGGGGATACAATGAGCAGTTCTTC. Its translation: CASSYGLAGGYNEQFF.

This clonotype is deemed medium-sized. The chain uses TRBV7-9 and TRBJ1-1; D not certain. V shed 6 bases and J shed 1 base, with 3 bases lying between them. CDR3 length: 11 amino acids. Per germline, CDR1 SEHNR and CDR2 FQNEAQ (reference sequence). CDR3 protein: CASRGNTEAFF. The CDR3, as DNA: TGTGCCAGCAGGGGGAACACTGAAGCTTTCTTT.

The sample holds many counts of this clonotype. The junction departs from germline at one end; a sequencing error may be responsible. The chain employs TRBV3-1 and TRBJ1-5; D gene ambiguous. Germline CDR1 is LGHDT and CDR2 is YNNKEL (reference sequence). The CDR3 extends over 15 amino acids. The CDR3 loop is CASSATSNSNQSQHF. For the CDR3, the DNA is TGTGCCAGCAGCGCAACATCGAATAGCAATCAGTCCCAGCATTTT.

For this clonotype: Just one base apart from a much larger clone, this may be a read error. The conserved closing phenylalanine or tryptophan is absent in this CDR3, likely reflecting a read error. The rearrangement uses TRBV11-2 and TRBJ1-2; TRBD1 might be the D (5 bases). V shed 6 bases and J shed 8 bases, with 19 bases lying between them. Looked up from germline, CDR1 is SGHAT and CDR2 is FQNNGV. This CDR3 region has 14 residues. The CDR3 region is CASSEIAQGLGYTL. The DNA of the CDR3 is TGTGCCAGCAGTGAAATAGCGCAGGGCTTAGGCTACACCTTA.

This clonotype was found many times. This sequence joins TRBV5-4 and TRBJ2-7; D may be TRBD2 (5 bases). The CDR3 length is 16 residues. Germline CDR1 reads SGHNT; CDR2 reads YYREEE (reference sequence). V lost 3 bases and J lost 2, with 18 bases in between. The CDR3 coding sequence is TGTGCCAGCAGCTGGGGAGTCGGCAGCCCGACCTACGAGCAGTACTTC. Its translation is CASSWGVGSPTYEQYF.

This clonotype was recorded many times. The chain uses TRBV10-3 and TRBJ1-1; TRBD1 matches 8 bases. V lost 6 bases to trimming and J lost 4 bases; unmatched junction nucleotides: 4. This CDR3 is 13 amino acids long. Looked up from germline, CDR1 is ENHRY and CDR2 is SYGVKD. CDR3 DNA: TGTGCCATCAGCGGGACAGGCTTCACTGAAGCTTTCTTT. This codes for CAISGTGFTEAFF.

This clonotype was counted ten times or more. The rearrangement links TRBV12-3 or TRBV12-4 to TRBJ2-3; D gene unclear. Trimming removed 5 bases at V and 6 bases at J, with 6 bases between. CDR3 length: 11 residues. CDR3 sequence reads: CASSETDTQYF. The CDR3 DNA reads TGTGCCAGCAGTGAGACGGATACGCAGTATTTT.

This clonotype was recorded at least ten times. The rearrangement links TRBV13 to TRBJ1-6; D gene uncertain. This CDR3 has 16 amino acids. Trimming cost V 0 bases and J 9 bases, with 15 bases left between them. Germline V gene data show CDR1 as PRHDT and CDR2 as FYEKMQ (reference sequence). Here the CDR3 DNA reads TGTGCCAGCAGCTTAGGGGTTGTGAATTTCGGTTCACCCCTCCACTTT. Protein sequence: CASSLGVVNFGSPLHF.

This clonotype was observed at least ten times. This chain links TRBV6-1 with TRBJ1-1; D not resolved. The V and J ends lost 4 bases and 10 bases respectively, with 22 bases between them. Germline V gene lookup returns CDR1 MNHNS and CDR2 SASEGT. The CDR3 has 15 amino acids. The CDR3, as DNA: TGTGCCAGCAGTGCGCCCGCCGGGAGAGTCCTGCGAGCTTTCTTT. It codes for CASSAPAGRVLRAFF.

As for this clonotype: With only one base between it and a far larger clone, this is likely a read error. The chain employs TRBV2 and TRBJ1-1; D not certain. CDR3 size: 15 residues. Per germline, CDR1 SNHLY and CDR2 FYNNEI. Trimming left V 6 bases short and J 3 bases short, with 17 bases between. In nucleotides, the CDR3 is TGTGCCAGCAGCTCTGGTCCGGGTCCGGACACTGAAGCTTTCTTT. This translates into CASSSGPGPDTEAFF.

This clonotype was seen repeatedly, ten times or more. J is TRBJ2-3 and V is TRBV7-2; 10 bases map to TRBD2. The germline V gene has CDR1 SGHTA and CDR2 FQGNSA. V was pared by 5 bases and J by 7 bases, with 9 bases of the junction left unmatched. CDR3 size: 15 residues. CDR3 region: CASSISGGAANTQYF. CDR3 DNA sequence: TGTGCCAGCAGCATAAGCGGGGGGGCGGCAAATACGCAGTATTTT.

Of note for this clonotype: A much more abundant neighbour one base away suggests this may be a read error. The chain joins TRBV27 to TRBJ2-7; D not certain. V was trimmed by 8 bases and J by 0 bases, leaving 5 bases between them. Germline V CDR1 and CDR2: MNHEY, SMNVEV (reference sequence). This CDR3 has 11 amino acids. Here the CDR3 reads CASVLSYEQYF. The DNA of the CDR3 is TGTGCCAGCGTACTCTCCTACGAGCAGTACTTC.

This clonotype came up many times. The chain combines TRBV5-5 with TRBJ1-1; weak D call: TRBD1 (6 bases). This CDR3 region has 14 residues. Germline V gives CDR1 SGHKS, CDR2 YYEKEE (reference sequence). The V and J ends lost 2 bases and 7 bases respectively, with 15 bases between them. Here the CDR3 DNA reads TGTGCCAGCAGCTTTATGTGGACAGCAATTGAAGCTTTCTTT. Protein sequence: CASSFMWTAIEAFF.

This clonotype showed up many times. This rearrangement joins TRBV7-9 to TRBJ1-1; D may be TRBD1 (5 bases). CDR3 length: 16 amino acids. Germline V lookup: CDR1 SEHNR, CDR2 FQNEAQ (reference sequence). The germline V and J ends were trimmed by 5 bases and 1 base, with 17 bases remaining between them. The CDR3 DNA reads as TGTGCCAGCAGCCCCAAAGGGCGCGGGGGGAACACTGAAGCTTTCTTT. This codes for CASSPKGRGGNTEAFF.

This chain links TRBV15 with TRBJ1-4, with D unresolved. The CDR3 is made up of 16 amino acids. CDR1 and CDR2 (germline): LNHNV, YYDKDF (reference sequence). Trimming left V 0 bases short and J 4 bases short, with 12 bases between. The CDR3, as DNA: TGTGCCACCAGCAGAGATCAGAGGACCATTAATGAAAAACTGTTTTTT. Protein: CATSRDQRTINEKLFF.

This clonotype was observed at least ten times. This rearrangement joins TRBV11-1 to TRBJ1-3; D ambiguous. V shed 5 bases and J shed 1 base, with 15 bases lying between them. The CDR3 covers 16 residues. The germline V gene encodes CDR1 SGHAT and CDR2 FQDESV (reference sequence). The CDR3 DNA reads TGTGCCAGCAGCCAACCCGGGCGCAAATCTGGAAACACCATATATTTT. It translates to CASSQPGRKSGNTIYF.

Comment on this clonotype: Given a much more abundant clone one base away, this may be a read error. The chain couples TRBV4-1 to TRBJ1-1, with 7 bases lining up with TRBD1. Germline CDR1 reads MGHRA; CDR2 reads YSYEKL. The CDR3 is made up of 15 amino acids. CDR3 nucleotide sequence: TGCGCCAGCGGCCAGCAAGCAGGGGGTGTCACTGAAGCTTTCTTT. Translation gives CASGQQAGGVTEAFF.

This clonotype showed up just a few times. The chain links TRBV24-1 to TRBJ2-3; TRBD2 aligns across 10 bases. The V and J ends lost 4 bases and 6 bases, in that order; junction bases with no gene match: 9. Germline assignment: CDR1 KGHDR and CDR2 SFDVKD. The CDR3 spans 16 residues. The DNA of the CDR3 is TGTGCCACCAGTGACCCTAGCGGGGGCGAAGGGGATACGCAGTATTTT. It specifies CATSDPSGGEGDTQYF.